This entry lists 10 T cell receptor beta chains sequenced from one sample in a study of blood T cell repertoires in COVID-19. Assay: immunoSEQ multiplex PCR; the TCRdb copy retains only in-frame clones and omits some. The table has about 200,000 clones, more than 75% seen once. Sequenced input: peripheral blood. These receptor sequences come from a human donor in a cohort sampled during active COVID-19.

In its sample, this clone was seen once. The chain recombines TRBV6-4 with TRBJ2-1; 9 nucleotides match TRBD2. The V segment lost 3 bases and the J segment 3 bases; nucleotides outside the gene matches: 3. Germline V gives CDR1 MRHNA, CDR2 SNTAGT. This CDR3 comprises 15 residues. DNA for the CDR3: TGTGCCAGCAGTGAGTCTAGCGGGATCTACAATGAGCAGTTCTTC. Translating it yields CASSESSGIYNEQFF.

The chain links TRBV7-6 to TRBJ1-2, with 8 bases matching TRBD1. Germline V lookup: CDR1 SGHVS, CDR2 FNYEAQ. V lost 5 bases to trimming and J lost 2 bases; unmatched junction nucleotides: 7. The CDR3 is 15 amino acids. The CDR3 DNA follows: TGTGCCAGCAGCCGCGGGACAGGATTAAACTATGGCTACACCTTC. Its protein is CASSRGTGLNYGYTF.

In this sample, this clone turned up a few times. V gene TRBV28 combines with J gene TRBJ1-3; the D is unclear. The germline V gene has CDR1 MDHEN and CDR2 SYDVKM. V was cut by 2 bases and J by 9 bases, with 11 bases left in between. The CDR3 totals 13 residues. DNA of the CDR3: TGTGCCAGCAGTTTAAGATCCCCCGGCACCATATATTTT. Protein sequence: CASSLRSPGTIYF.

The chain employs TRBV29-1 and TRBJ1-1; D is possibly TRBD1 (5 bases). This CDR3 region has 12 residues. In germline, CDR1 is SQVTM, CDR2 ANQGSEA. V gave up 3 bases and J gave up 5 bases, with 10 bases separating them. The DNA of the CDR3 is TGCAGCGTTGAGGACAACCCGACTGAAGCTTTCTTT. As protein: CSVEDNPTEAFF.

There are a few counts of this clone. CDR3 sequence reads: CASQGSSGNTIYF. The CDR3 region has the DNA TGTGCCTCCCAAGGGAGCTCTGGAAACACCATATATTTT. V and J are TRBV30 and TRBJ1-3; D is unresolved. Germline V lookup: CDR1 GTSNPN, CDR2 SVGIG (reference sequence). The CDR3 consists of 13 residues. V was pared by 7 bases and J by 0 bases, with 10 bases between.

The chain couples TRBV9 to TRBJ2-1; 8 bases map to TRBD1. This CDR3 comprises 15 residues. Trimming took 4 bases from V and 6 from J; bases not matched to a gene: 9. In germline, CDR1 is SGDLS, CDR2 YYNGEE. Written as DNA, the CDR3 is TGTGCCAGCAGCAGAGGGGACAGGCGGAGCAATGAGCAGTTCTTC. Translating it yields CASSRGDRRSNEQFF.

This chain links TRBV19 with TRBJ1-4, with a possible D match to TRBD1 (5 bases). The V gene's germline CDR1 is LNHDA and CDR2 SQIVND (reference sequence). V lost 7 bases, J lost 3 bases, and 18 bases lay in between. The CDR3 spans 16 residues. Written as DNA, the CDR3 is TGTGCCAGTACCCCCGGGGGAGGAAGATCTAATGAAAAACTGTTTTTT. Its translation: CASTPGGGRSNEKLFF. The full variable domain, in which reference TRBV19 and TRBJ1-4 provide the parts outside the CDR3, is DGGITQSPKYLFRKEGQNVTLSCEQNLNHDAMYWYRQDPGQGLRLIYYSQIVNDFQKGDIAEGYSVSREKKESFPLTVTSAQKNPTAFYLCASTPGGGRSNEKLFFGSGTQLSVL.

The J gene is TRBJ1-1, the V gene TRBV11-2; 8 bases line up with TRBD1. V lost 1 base to trimming and J lost 4 bases; unmatched junction nucleotides: 5. There are 15 residues in the CDR3. Per the germline V gene, CDR1 is SGHAT and CDR2 is FQNNGV. The CDR3 region is CASSLAPGQGTEAFF. The CDR3, as DNA: TGTGCCAGCAGCTTAGCCCCCGGACAGGGCACTGAAGCTTTCTTT. Looking up the rest from reference TRBV11-2 and TRBJ1-1 gives the full variable domain: EAGVAQSPRYKIIEKRQSVAFWCNPISGHATLYWYQQILGQGPKLLIQFQNNGVVDDSQLPKDRFSAERLKGVDSTLKIQPAKLEDSAVYLCASSLAPGQGTEAFFGQGTRLTVV.

This sequence joins TRBV6-5 and TRBJ1-4; 8 bases line up with TRBD1. The CDR3 covers 14 residues. Germline V gene lookup returns CDR1 MNHEY and CDR2 SVGAGI. V shed 6 bases, J shed 6 bases, and the junction held 6 bases outside the gene matches. This CDR3 is CASSHRGRDEKLFF. The CDR3 region has the DNA TGTGCCAGCAGCCACAGGGGGAGGGATGAAAAACTGTTTTTT.

This clone appeared a few times. V usage is TRBV2 and J usage is TRBJ2-7; D perhaps matches TRBD1 (5 bases). Germline V CDR1 and CDR2: SNHLY, FYNNEI. The CDR3 is made up of 12 amino acids. V was trimmed by 3 bases and J by 4 bases, leaving 7 bases between them. The CDR3 nucleotides read TGTGCCAGCAGTGACAGGGTATACGAGCAGTACTTC. This translates into CASSDRVYEQYF.